The 27 T cell receptor beta chains below were found in one sample sequenced in a study of T cell clonality in common variable immunodeficiency. Findings and limits, study-wide: Fewer deletions and N-nucleotide insertions were reportedly seen in common variable immunodeficiency TCR beta sequences.

The antigens these receptors bind are not known. Profiling relied on immunoSEQ multiplex PCR, and the TCRdb table lists in-frame clones only, not all of them. This sample carries tens of thousands of clones and no singletons, and approximately 3% goes to the top ten. The sequencing sample was made of peripheral blood mononuclear cells. These receptors came from a human donor with common variable immunodeficiency.

This clone was counted a few times. The CDR3 end falls 3 residues outside the read, so it is completed with the germline J gene. The V and J genes are TRBV19 and TRBJ2-7, with a weak D call TRBD1 (6 bases). The CDR3 has 14 amino acids. V was cut by 4 bases and J by 0 bases, with 10 bases left in between. CDR1 and CDR2 (germline): LNHDA, SQIVND (reference sequence). The CDR3 is CASSRQESSYEQYF. CDR3 DNA (partial): TGTGCCAGTAGTAGACAGGAAAGCTCCTACGAG. Full variable domain (outside the CDR3, taken from reference TRBV19 and TRBJ2-7): DGGITQSPKYLFRKEGQNVTLSCEQNLNHDAMYWYRQDPGQGLRLIYYSQIVNDFQKGDIAEGYSVSREKKESFPLTVTSAQKNPTAFYLCASSRQESSYEQYFGPGTRLTVT.

This clone came up a few times. The read falls 3 residues short of the CDR3 end, and the missing part is taken from the germline J gene. V is TRBV7-6 and J is TRBJ2-1; 13 nucleotides agree with TRBD2. The CDR3 has 16 residues. Germline assignment: CDR1 SGHVS and CDR2 FNYEAQ. The junction had 8 bases not matched to a gene; V was cut back by 5 bases and J by 7 bases. The sequenced CDR3 bases are TGTGCCAGCAGCCACAGACTAGCGGGGGGTCTTAATGAG. Its translation is CASSHRLAGGLNE. The full CDR3 protein reads CASSHRLAGGLNEQFF.

This clone was seen only a few times. The observed sequence ends 3 residues before the CDR3 terminus, with the missing tail filled in from the germline J gene. The rearrangement links TRBV6-2 or TRBV6-3 to TRBJ2-4, with 10 bases aligning to TRBD2. Germline V gene lookup returns CDR1 MNHEY and CDR2 SVGEGT. The length of the CDR3 is 16 residues. V lost 5 bases, J lost 1 base, and 5 bases stayed unmatched. The CDR3: CASSRTSGVAKNIQYF. The part of the CDR3 DNA that was read is TGTGCCAGCAGTCGGACTAGCGGAGTTGCCAAAAACATT.

Comments on this clone: The CDR3 goes on 3 residues after the read ends, and that part is filled in from the germline J gene. J is TRBJ1-2 and V is TRBV30; D is ambiguous. The CDR3 runs 17 residues. The V gene lost 3 bases and the J gene lost 1 base, with 21 bases spanning the gap. Per the germline V gene, CDR1 is GTSNPN and CDR2 is SVGIG (reference sequence). The part of the CDR3 DNA that was read is TGTGCCTGGAGAGCCCGCAAGTTAGAGCCCCTTAACTATGGC. Protein product: CAWRARKLEPLNYG. The CDR3, in full, reads CAWRARKLEPLNYGYTF.

The CDR3 DNA, read in part, is TGTGCCAGCAGCTTAGAGGGGTCGAATTCACCC. Residues: CASSLEGSNSP. The entire CDR3 sequence reads CASSLEGSNSPLHF. The chain couples TRBV7-9 to TRBJ1-6; D might be TRBD1 (5 bases). The read ends 3 residues early relative to the CDR3; the germline J gene fills the gap. The CDR3 totals 14 residues. Trimming removed 1 base from V and 7 bases from J, with 8 bases in between. Germline V gives CDR1 SEHNR, CDR2 FQNEAQ (reference sequence).

Points on this clone: The junction does not match germline at one end; this may be a read error. With the read ending 3 residues before the CDR3 end, the germline J gene is used to fill in that end. The J gene is TRBJ2-7, the V gene TRBV7-7; possibly TRBD2 for D (6 bases). This CDR3 region has 14 residues. Germline assignment: CDR1 SSHAT and CDR2 FNYEAQ (reference sequence). CDR3 DNA, as far as it was read: TGTGCTAGCAGCTTCGGGACTTCTTTCTACGAG. Translation: CASSFGTSFYE. The CDR3, in full, reads CASSFGTSFYEQYF.

This clone appeared a few times. Read coverage stops 3 residues before the CDR3 terminus; the germline J gene supplies the remainder. The chain couples TRBV7-9 to TRBJ2-1, with 9 bases aligning to TRBD2. The CDR3 consists of 15 residues. Germline CDR1 is SEHNR and CDR2 is FQNEAQ (reference sequence). Trimming removed 1 base from V and 4 bases from J; junction bases left unmatched: 2. The sequenced part of the CDR3 DNA is TGTGCCAGCAGCTTAGAAGCGGGGGGATACAATGAG. It encodes CASSLEAGGYNE. The whole CDR3 sequence is CASSLEAGGYNEQFF.

Details on this clone: The CDR3 end is not reached by the read, which stops 3 residues before it; the germline J gene fills it in. This chain connects TRBV5-1 to TRBJ2-3; tentative D call: TRBD1 (5 bases). There are 14 residues in the CDR3. V lost 0 bases to trimming and J lost 3 bases, with 8 bases between them. CDR1 and CDR2 from the germline V gene are SGHRS and YFSETQ. The covered CDR3 bases are TGCGCCAGCAGCTTGGGGGGCGGTACAGATACG. Encoded protein: CASSLGGGTDT. The entire CDR3 reads CASSLGGGTDTQYF.

A few counts support this clone. The read falls 3 residues short of the CDR3 end, and the missing part is taken from the germline J gene. The chain couples TRBV7-3 to TRBJ2-5, with TRBD2 as a possible D gene (7 bases). CDR1 and CDR2 (germline): SGHTA, FQGTGA. V was shortened by 5 bases and J by 4 bases, with 14 bases between the two germline ends. The CDR3 length is 14 residues. The DNA read from the CDR3 is TGTGCCAGCAGCCCGGGGGGCCCGGGAGAGACC. This codes for CASSPGGPGET. The entire CDR3 sequence reads CASSPGGPGETQYF.

This clone was observed a handful of times. The read is 3 residues too short to cover the CDR3 end, so that end is filled in from the germline J gene. V gene TRBV6-1 combines with J gene TRBJ1-5; possibly TRBD1 for D (5 bases). Trimming cost V 2 bases and J 3 bases, with 11 bases left between them. Looked up from germline, CDR1 is MNHNS and CDR2 is SASEGT. The CDR3 has 15 amino acids. The CDR3 DNA, read in part, is TGTGCCAGCAGTGAATCGACAGATCCCAATCAGCCC. Protein: CASSESTDPNQP. The CDR3 in full is CASSESTDPNQPQHF.

This clone was counted only a few times. The CDR3 end is not reached by the read, which stops 3 residues before it; the germline J gene fills it in. The rearrangement links TRBV13 to TRBJ2-7; D may be TRBD1 or TRBD2 (5 bases each). V shed 5 bases and J shed 2 bases, with 16 bases lying between them. In germline, CDR1 is PRHDT, CDR2 FYEKMQ (reference sequence). The CDR3 spans 15 residues. The sequenced CDR3 bases are TGTGCCAGCAGCACCTTTGAGGGGTGGGCCTACGAG. Translating it yields CASSTFEGWAYE. The full CDR3 sequence reads CASSTFEGWAYEQYF.

To note about this clone: The read terminates 3 residues before the CDR3 end, so the remaining end is supplied by the germline J gene. The rearrangement joins TRBV6-2 or TRBV6-3 to TRBJ2-7; D is unclear. The CDR3 has 15 residues. Germline CDR1 MNHEY, CDR2 SVGEGT. Deletions cut 0 bases from V and 2 bases from J, with 11 bases between. The covered CDR3 bases are TGTGCCAGCAGTTACTCCCCGATCAGTGCCTACGAG. The encoded protein is CASSYSPISAYE. The full CDR3 protein reads CASSYSPISAYEQYF.

In this sample, this clone is medium-sized. The read falls 3 residues short of the CDR3 end, and the missing part is taken from the germline J gene. This sequence joins TRBV5-1 and TRBJ1-6; 9 bases align to TRBD1. Trimming removed 0 bases from V and 10 bases from J; junction bases left unmatched: 2. The CDR3 totals 14 residues. Germline V lookup: CDR1 SGHRS, CDR2 YFSETQ. The sequenced CDR3 bases are TGCGCCAGCAGCTTGGGGACAGGGGCCTCACCC. It yields the protein CASSLGTGASP. The whole CDR3 protein is CASSLGTGASPLHF. Supplemented by reference TRBV5-1 and TRBJ1-6, the full variable domain reads KAGVTQTPRYLIKTRGQQVTLSCSPISGHRSVSWYQQTPGQGLQFLFEYFSETQRNKGNFPGRFSGRQFSNSRSEMNVSTLELGDSALYLCASSLGTGASPLHFGNGTRLTVT.

At least ten counts were recorded for this clone. At one boundary the junction diverges from the germline segment, which might be a read error. The read finishes 3 residues shy of the CDR3 end, and the germline J gene is used to complete it. V and J are TRBV2 and TRBJ1-5; possibly TRBD1 for D (6 bases). The CDR3 is 15 amino acids. Germline V gives CDR1 SNHLY, CDR2 FYNNEI. CDR3 region: CASSKAAGGNQPQHF. CDR3 DNA, as far as it was read: TGTGCCAGCAGTAAAGCTGCAGGGGGCAATCAGCCC.

Of note for this clone: The CDR3 extends 3 residues past the end of the read, so its final part is completed from the germline J gene. This chain joins TRBV6-2 or TRBV6-3 and TRBJ2-6; D may be TRBD2 (5 bases). The germline gives CDR1 MNHEY, CDR2 SVGEGT. V was pared by 7 bases and J by 4 bases, with 11 bases between. CDR3 length: 14 residues. The CDR3 DNA, read in part, is TGTGCCAGCACAGGACTTCGCGGGGCCAACGTC. Residues: CASTGLRGANV. The CDR3 in its entirety is CASTGLRGANVLTF.

This clone was observed a handful of times. The sequence runs out 3 residues before the end of the CDR3; the remainder is reconstructed from the germline J gene. J is TRBJ2-2 and V is TRBV6-1; D gene unclear. The CDR3 is made up of 14 amino acids. From germline, CDR1 is MNHNS and CDR2 SASEGT. Trimming shortened V by 0 bases and J by 6 bases, and 8 bases separated the two germline ends. CDR3 DNA, as far as it was read: TGTGCCAGCAGTGAAGCGCTAGGAGCCGGGGAG. It encodes CASSEALGAGE. The full CDR3 protein is CASSEALGAGELFF.

This clone was detected a few times. The CDR3 extends 3 residues past the end of the read, so its final part is completed from the germline J gene. The V call is TRBV6-1, the J call TRBJ2-7, with 8 nucleotides matching TRBD1. This CDR3 has 15 amino acids. In germline, CDR1 is MNHNS, CDR2 SASEGT. The V segment lost 4 bases and the J segment 2 bases; nucleotides outside the gene matches: 7. The CDR3 bases that were read are TGTGCCAGCAGTGCCGACACAGGGGGTCCCTACGAG. Amino acids: CASSADTGGPYE. The CDR3 in full is CASSADTGGPYEQYF.

In regard to this clone: The DNA ends 3 residues before the CDR3 does, and the rest of the CDR3 is filled in from the germline J gene. V and J are TRBV18 and TRBJ2-7; possible D gene TRBD2, 6 bases. CDR3 length: 16 amino acids. Germline V gene sequence: CDR1 KGHSH, CDR2 LQKENI. V was cut by 3 bases and J by 2 bases, with 17 bases left in between. Partial CDR3 DNA: TGTGCCAGCTCACCCTCGGGGAGGATAGCAACCTACGAG. Translating gives CASSPSGRIATYE. The whole CDR3 protein is CASSPSGRIATYEQYF.

As for this clone: The read terminates 3 residues ahead of where the CDR3 ends, so the germline J gene completes it. The chain recombines TRBV2 with TRBJ2-7; TRBD2 is a possible D gene (6 bases). CDR3 length: 11 amino acids. V lost 6 bases, J lost 4 bases, and 7 bases lay in between. Germline loops: CDR1 SNHLY, CDR2 FYNNEI. CDR3 bases read: TGTGCCAGCAGCCGGGGGTACGAG. This sequence encodes CASSRGYE. The complete CDR3 protein is CASSRGYEQYF.

Details on this clone: The read gets to within 3 residues of the CDR3 end, and the germline J gene fills in the rest. V usage is TRBV7-9 and J usage is TRBJ2-7; the match to TRBD2 covers 11 bases. Germline V gives CDR1 SEHNR, CDR2 FQNEAQ (reference sequence). This CDR3 is 14 amino acids long. V lost 5 bases and J lost 5; bases outside the gene matches: 5. The DNA read from the CDR3 is TGTGCCAGCAGCCCTCTAGCGGGGGGCGACGAG. Protein product: CASSPLAGGDE. The complete CDR3 protein is CASSPLAGGDEQYF. The whole variable domain, remainder taken from reference TRBV7-9 and TRBJ2-7, is DTGVSQNPRHKITKRGQNVTFRCDPISEHNRLYWYRQTLGQGPEFLTYFQNEAQLEKSRLLSDRFSAERPKGSFSTLEIQRTEQGDSAMYLCASSPLAGGDEQYFGPGTRLTVT.

The sample holds a few counts of this clone. The CDR3 goes on 3 residues after the read ends, and that part is filled in from the germline J gene. The rearrangement uses TRBV19 and TRBJ2-7, with TRBD1 matching over 9 bases. CDR1 LNHDA and CDR2 SQIVND come from the germline V gene (reference sequence). This CDR3 comprises 19 residues. The V gene end was trimmed by 0 bases and the J gene end by 0 bases; junction bases not matched to a gene: 12. Partial CDR3 DNA: TGTGCCAGTAGTATAGAAAGCTGGGGACAGGGAACGTACTCCTACGAG. Translating gives CASSIESWGQGTYSYE. The full-length CDR3 reads as CASSIESWGQGTYSYEQYF.

The covered CDR3 bases are TGTGCCAGCAGTTCTACAGGGGCATATGGC. This translates into CASSSTGAYG. The full CDR3 sequence reads CASSSTGAYGYTF. The genes are TRBV6-2 or TRBV6-3 and TRBJ1-2; 7 nucleotides align to TRBD1. Sequencing ends 3 residues short of the CDR3 end; the germline J gene provides the rest. The V and J ends lost 4 bases and 5 bases, in that order; junction bases with no gene match: 4. CDR1 MNHEY and CDR2 SVGEGT come from the germline V gene. The CDR3 length is 13 residues.

CDR3 in amino acids: CASSLGSGRVSEQYF. CDR3 DNA, as far as it was read: TGTGCCAGCAGCTTAGGGTCAGGAAGAGTTTCCGAG. The genes are TRBV7-6 and TRBJ2-7, with no clear D. The read terminates 3 residues before the CDR3 end, so the remaining end is supplied by the germline J gene. The CDR3 extends over 15 amino acids. CDR1 SGHVS and CDR2 FNYEAQ come from the germline V gene. Trimming removed 1 base from V and 6 bases from J, with 16 bases in between. Full variable domain (outside the CDR3, taken from reference TRBV7-6 and TRBJ2-7): GAGVSQSPRYKVTKRGQDVALRCDPISGHVSLYWYRQALGQGPEFLTYFNYEAQQDKSGLPNDRFSAERPEGSISTLTIQRTEQRDSAMYRCASSLGSGRVSEQYFGPGTRLTVT.

This clone has ten or more counts. The read comes to an end 3 residues before the CDR3 does, leaving the germline J gene to fill in the end. The V call is TRBV24-1, the J call TRBJ1-5, with D possibly being TRBD1 (6 bases). V was trimmed by 9 bases and J by 2 bases, leaving 10 bases between them. Germline V gene lookup returns CDR1 KGHDR and CDR2 SFDVKD. This CDR3 region has 13 residues. The CDR3 spells CATGGGGNQPQHF. The covered CDR3 bases are TGTGCCACCGGAGGGGGGGGCAATCAGCCC.

This clone was recorded at least ten times. One end of the junction fails to match germline, which may point to a read error. The read ends 3 residues before the CDR3 terminus; that terminus is restored from the germline J gene. The V gene is TRBV4-2, the J gene TRBJ2-5, with 8 nucleotides matching TRBD1. Per germline, CDR1 LGHNA and CDR2 YNFKEQ. CDR3 size: 15 residues. The sequenced CDR3 bases are TGCGCCAGCAGCCAAGGACAGGGTTGGGGGGAGACC. This codes for CASSQGQGWGET. The whole CDR3 protein reads CASSQGQGWGETQYF.

Concerning this clone: Sequencing ends 3 residues short of the CDR3 end; the germline J gene provides the rest. The rearrangement links TRBV11-3 to TRBJ2-1; tentative D call: TRBD1 (6 bases). Trimming left V 3 bases short and J 9 bases short, with 15 bases between. The CDR3 has 14 residues. Germline CDR1 and CDR2: SGHNT and YENEEA. The DNA read from the CDR3 is TGTGCCAGCAGCTTTGGGGGCCCCCGTGGTGAG. Amino acid sequence: CASSFGGPRGE. In full, the CDR3 is CASSFGGPRGEQFF. Variable domain in full (rest from reference TRBV11-3 and TRBJ2-1): EAGVVQSPRYKIIEKKQPVAFWCNPISGHNTLYWYLQNLGQGPELLIRYENEEAVDDSQLPKDRFSAERLKGVDSTLKIQPAELGDSAVYLCASSFGGPRGEQFFGPGTRLTVL.

This clone was recorded at least ten times. The CDR3 end is not reached by the read, which stops 3 residues before it; the germline J gene fills it in. V and J are TRBV29-1 and TRBJ2-4, with D maybe TRBD1 (5 bases). V lost 2 bases and J lost 0, with 14 bases in between. CDR1 and CDR2 (germline): SQVTM, ANQGSEA. The CDR3 has 16 amino acids. The sequenced part of the CDR3 DNA is TGCAGCGTTGAACCACAGGAGACCTTAGCCAAAAACATT. Protein: CSVEPQETLAKNI. The full CDR3 reads CSVEPQETLAKNIQYF.